The 5 T cell receptor beta chains presented below share a single source sample, sequenced in a study of blood T cell repertoires in COVID-19. Produced via immunoSEQ multiplex PCR; TCRdb's table is partial and in-frame only. Among 150,000 to 190,000 clones listed, about 88% were seen once. Input material: peripheral blood. Receptor source: a woman between 65 and 79 years old with acute or convalescent COVID-19.

The genes are TRBV6-4 and TRBJ1-2; no definite D call. The germline CDR1 and CDR2 sequences are MRHNA and SNTAGT. The CDR3 is made up of 16 amino acids. Trimming left V 10 bases short and J 2 bases short, with 23 bases between. CDR3 amino acids: CATTRPRDRQNYGYTF. In nucleotides, the CDR3 is TGTGCCACCACCAGGCCGAGGGATCGGCAAAACTATGGCTACACCTTC.

This chain links TRBV3-1 (or the pseudogene TRBV3-2) with TRBJ2-3; TRBD1 is a possible D gene (5 bases). This CDR3 comprises 16 residues. CDR1 is LGHDT and CDR2 is YNNKEL in the germline V gene (reference sequence). Trimming took 1 base from V and 2 from J, leaving 13 bases between them. As DNA, the CDR3 is TGTGCCAGCAGCCAAGTTAACCAAGGGGTCACAGATACGCAGTATTTT. Its protein product is CASSQVNQGVTDTQYF.

The chain uses TRBV27 and TRBJ1-6, with TRBD1 identical over 10 bases. The CDR3 covers 17 residues. Germline assignment: CDR1 MNHEY and CDR2 SMNVEV (reference sequence). V dropped 3 bases and J dropped 6; count of bases not matched to a gene: 8. In DNA form, the CDR3 reads TGTGCCAGCAGTTTCGGGACAGGGGAACTCGGTAATTCACCCCTCCACTTT. This encodes CASSFGTGELGNSPLHF.

This chain links TRBV5-1 with TRBJ2-5, with D maybe TRBD2 (6 bases). Trimming cost V 0 bases and J 4 bases, with 13 bases left between them. CDR1 SGHRS and CDR2 YFSETQ come from the germline V gene. The CDR3 is 15 residues long. The DNA of the CDR3 is TGCGCCAGCAGCTTGGAATCAGGGAGGCGAGAGACCCAGTACTTC. Its protein is CASSLESGRRETQYF.

The sample holds one count of this clone. This chain links TRBV4-1 with TRBJ2-2; 13 bases map to TRBD2. The CDR3 totals 17 residues. The V and J ends lost 4 bases and 6 bases, in that order; junction bases with no gene match: 8. Germline CDR1 reads MGHRA; CDR2 reads YSYEKL. The CDR3 DNA reads as TGCGCCAGCAGCCGCCTCACTAGCGGGGGGGCCTCCGGGGAGCTGTTTTTT. Encoded protein: CASSRLTSGGASGELFF.